This T cell receptor beta chain was retrieved from a study of T-cell memory formation after mild COVID-19 (dated by TCRdb to 2020 to 2023). About the investigation overall: Most TCR sequence clusters were specific to one of the two donors. Longitudinal TCRalpha and TCRbeta repertoire sequencing tracked T-cell clones expanding and contracting after mild COVID-19 in a couple of donors. Two young, previously healthy adult volunteers, one female and one male, were included in the cohort.

Beyond this particular receptor, the publication reports: Only a couple of mild cases were covered by the study, and larger cohorts that include severe cases with pre-infection samples were considered necessary. SARS-CoV-2 specificity of the second-wave clones peaking on day 37 was not confirmed. Some responding clones were detected in pre-infection memory, suggesting pre-existing cross-reactive memory T cells joined the SARS-CoV-2 response. Clones that contracted from day 15 to 85 showed balanced CD4/CD8 phenotypes, whereas a second wave of clones that expanded from day 15 to 37 leaned towards CD4+. Contracting CD4+ clones were found mainly in CM and EM memory subsets, while CD8+ clones were enriched in EMRA.

These reads were obtained on an Illumina NovaSeq 6000. Using 5'RACE with constant-segment primers, TCRalpha and TCRbeta cDNA libraries were constructed, with sample barcodes and unique molecular identifiers added in the process. RNA was extracted from every sample with Trizol reagent. Amplification of the libraries took two PCR steps, and the second step added a second sample barcode plus Illumina TruSeq adapters. Sequencing of libraries was performed on an Illumina NovaSeq with 2 x 150 bp paired-end reads. The paper's processing steps were these. Reads were demultiplexed and collapsed into UMI-guided consensus sequences with migec v1.2.7. Using mixcr v2.1.11, the UMI consensuses were aligned to TRA and TRB V and J templates and assembled into clonotypes. A clonotype was counted as expanded or contracted only if both edgeR and NoisET called the change significant, with noise models trained on biological replicates. For edgeR calls, the thresholds were a false discovery rate-adjusted p below 0.01 and a log2 fold-change of 1. As an exploratory analysis of dynamics, max-normalized trajectories of the 1000 most abundant clonotypes were examined with PCA combined with hierarchical clustering. The CD4 or CD8 phenotype of responding clones was assigned using the separately sequenced CD4+ and CD8+ repertoires. TCRdb handled the public reads itself, with Q25 trimming in fastp and clone calling in MiXCR, and kept productive beta chains. Rows are unified per CDR3 protein, each entry keeping the most common DNA and genes. TCRdb assigned the V and J calls; the authors' analysis was not used. In this sample the table shows 470,000 or so distinct CDR3 sequences, under 20% of which occur a single time. 20% to 25% of the sample lies in the top ten.

The germline V gene sets CDR1 to MNHEY and CDR2 to SVGEGT. The CDR3 spans 12 residues, from the cysteine through the valine. The DNA shown is the 36-base CDR3, in frame from base 1. Trimming removed 4 bases from V and 3 bases from J, leaving 7 bases between the germline ends. On this clonotype itself: This clone's antigen is unknown. There are no base qualities to consult, and no much larger clone falls within one base.

Ficoll-Paque density gradient centrifugation was used to isolate PBMCs. The sequence is built from TRBV6-2 or TRBV6-3 and TRBJ2-7; the D gene is not confidently resolved. The source material was PBMCs or a T cell subset sorted from them (not recorded which). This receptor was obtained from a young man who had mild COVID-19 (a few samples of this study predate the infection). The sample titles of this study are shuffled in the database, so cell type and time point are left out; the donor was told from shared clones. In nucleotide form, the sequence is TGTGCCAGCAGTTCCACCTTCTACGAGCAGTACGTC. Translated, this is CASSSTFYEQYV.